The rows below give T cell receptor beta chains drawn from one sample of a study of shared clonotypes between healthy human individuals. Clones were read by immunoSEQ multiplex PCR, and TCRdb kept only the in-frame ones, dropping some. The sample records some 1 million clones, more than 65% being singletons. Sample: memory CD4+ T cells sorted from blood. The receptors here all came from a man aged 18 to 29 in good health. CDR3s include the opening cysteine and the closing phenylalanine or tryptophan. Each record gives: D gene, J gene, V gene, clone size, CDR3 DNA, CDR3 protein. The D gene is left open where the match is weak. Some rows mark clone size as missing; the rest say once, few, many or name a class of expanded clone.

>-|TRBJ1-2|TRBV28|-
TGTGCCAGCAGACCACAGTTGAACTATGGCTACACCTTC
CASRPQLNYGYTF
>TRBD1|TRBJ2-2|TRBV7-9|-
TGTGCCAGCAGCTTACTGACGGGACAGGGAGGAGGGGAGCTGTTTTTT
CASSLLTGQGGGELFF
>-|TRBJ1-4|TRBV27|once
TGTGCCAGCAGTCTTCGTGGGTCCGAAAAACTGTTTTTT
CASSLRGSEKLFF
>-|TRBJ1-2|TRBV5-1|-
TGCGCCAGCAGCTTGGCACAGGACTATGGCTACACCTTC
CASSLAQDYGYTF
>TRBD2|TRBJ2-3|TRBV19|-
TGTGCCAGTAGTTGGGGACTAAACACAGATACGCAGTATTTT
CASSWGLNTDTQYF
>TRBD2|TRBJ2-1|TRBV2|-
TGTGCCAGCAGTCCCTATGTTAGCGGGGTGGGTGAGCAGTTCTTC
CASSPYVSGVGEQFF
>TRBD2|TRBJ2-5|TRBV6-1|-
TGTGCCAGCAGTGAATTGGGCGGGGGGCAGACCCAGTACTTC
CASSELGGGQTQYF
>TRBD2|TRBJ2-1|TRBV5-1|few
TGCGCCAGCAGCTTAGGAGGGACTATGTATGAGCAGTTCTTC
CASSLGGTMYEQFF
>-|TRBJ2-7|TRBV6-6|once
TGTGCCAGCTGGGACCAACACTATGTCGGGCAACAGTACTTC
CASWDQHYVGQQYF
>TRBD1|TRBJ2-1|TRBV7-9|once
TGTGCCAGCAGCCCCGGGACAGGGGTCGGCAATGAGCAGTTCTTC
CASSPGTGVGNEQFF
>-|TRBJ2-5|TRBV14|-
TGTGCCAGCAGCCAATGGCGGGACCAAGAGACCCAGTACTTC
CASSQWRDQETQYF
>-|TRBJ1-2|TRBV6-1|-
TGTGCCAGCAGTGAAGAGGCGGGGAGCAGGGTATTTTATGGCTACACCTTC
CASSEEAGSRVFYGYTF
>-|TRBJ1-5|TRBV19|few
TGTGCCAGTACTCCAGGCGATAGCAATCAGCCCCAGCATTTT
CASTPGDSNQPQHF
>-|TRBJ2-2|TRBV2|once
TGTGCCAGCAGTTCCAACTTAGTTGGCGGGGAGCTGTTTTTT
CASSSNLVGGELFF
>-|TRBJ2-7|TRBV5-5|-
TGTGCCAGCAGCTTGGCTTTGGCTCTGGGCCGCGAGCAGTACTTC
CASSLALALGREQYF
>TRBD1|TRBJ1-1|TRBV10-3|-
TGTGCCATCAGGGGACAGCCGAACACTGAAGCTTTCTTT
CAIRGQPNTEAFF
>TRBD1|TRBJ1-2|TRBV6-1|-
TGTGCCAGCAGTGGACAGGGGGGCTATGGCTACACCTTC
CASSGQGGYGYTF
>TRBD1|TRBJ2-5|TRBV19|-
TGTGCCAGTAGACGACAGGGCAAGGGCCCCGAGACCCAGTACTTC
CASRRQGKGPETQYF
>TRBD1|TRBJ1-1|TRBV19|-
TGTGCCAGTAGTTCAGACAGGGCGAACACTGAAGCTTTCTTT
CASSSDRANTEAFF
>-|TRBJ1-4|TRBV10-3|-
TGTGCCATCAGTGGGGGGGGAGAAAAACTGTTTTTT
CAISGGGEKLFF
>-|TRBJ1-2|TRBV5-6|-
TGTGCCAGCAGCTCCCGGGGGTCTTATGGCTACACCTTC
CASSSRGSYGYTF
>TRBD2|TRBJ2-2|TRBV11-2|-
TGTGCCAGCAGCTTAGGGACTAGCGGCTTCACCGGGGAGCTGTTTTTT
CASSLGTSGFTGELFF
>-|TRBJ2-2|TRBV28|few
TGTGCCAGCAGTTTAAGGGACGGGGAGCTGTTTTTT
CASSLRDGELFF
>TRBD1|TRBJ1-4|TRBV19|-
TGTGCCAGTACCCTAAACAGGGGCTATCCGGCAACTAATGAAAAACTGTTTTTT
CASTLNRGYPATNEKLFF
>-|TRBJ2-4|TRBV7-9|-
TGTGCCAGCAGCTCCGACCCTCTTGGTTTAGCCAAAAACATTCAGTACTTC
CASSSDPLGLAKNIQYF
>-|TRBJ2-5|TRBV7-3|-
TGTGCCAGCAGCCCTAGGGGGGGACCCCTCGGAGAGACCCAGTACTTC
CASSPRGGPLGETQYF
>-|TRBJ2-3|TRBV20-1|-
TGCAGTGCTAGAGGAGGTGATACGCAGTATTTT
CSARGGDTQYF
>TRBD1|TRBJ1-1|TRBV2|-
TGTGCCAGCAGGGGGACAGGGGAGGCGAACACTGAAGCTTTCTTT
CASRGTGEANTEAFF
>-|TRBJ1-5|TRBV30|once
TGTGCCTGGAGTAAGGAGGGCAATCAGCCCCAGCATTTT
CAWSKEGNQPQHF
>-|TRBJ1-5|TRBV19|-
TGTGCCAGTAGTACAGGGAAGAAGGACCAGCCCCAGCATTTT
CASSTGKKDQPQHF
>-|TRBJ1-4|TRBV19|-
TGTGCCAGTAGTATAGCCGGGATGCCCAATGAAAAACTGTTTTTT
CASSIAGMPNEKLFF
>TRBD1|TRBJ1-1|TRBV5-1|-
TGCGCCAGCAGCTACAGGGGTAACACTGAAGCTTTCTTT
CASSYRGNTEAFF
>-|TRBJ2-7|TRBV6-1|-
TGTGCCAGCAGTGGGAGACCGCCATCGACCTACGAGCAGTACTTC
CASSGRPPSTYEQYF
>-|TRBJ1-2|TRBV10-3|once
TGTGCCATCAGTGATAACGGCCCCGGCGATGGCTACACCTTC
CAISDNGPGDGYTF
>-|TRBJ1-1|TRBV7-9|-
TGTGCCAGCAGCCTTAGCAGAGGAGTACTGAACACTGAAGCTTTCTTT
CASSLSRGVLNTEAFF
>-|TRBJ1-4|TRBV7-9|-
TGTGCCAGCAGCCTGGTGGCGGGAAATGAAAAACTGTTTTTT
CASSLVAGNEKLFF
>-|TRBJ2-3|TRBV10-1|-
TGCGCCAGCAGCGCGGGCAGGGTGGGTACGCAGTATTTT
CASSAGRVGTQYF
>TRBD2|TRBJ2-1|TRBV7-2|-
TGTGCCAGCAGCTTAGGATCGGGGGAGGGATATGAGCAGTTCTTC
CASSLGSGEGYEQFF
>-|TRBJ2-1|TRBV30|-
TGTGCCTGGAGAACCTTTGGTGGGGGCCTGGGCAATGAGCAGTTCTTC
CAWRTFGGGLGNEQFF
>TRBD1|TRBJ2-7|TRBV11-3|-
TGTGCCAGCAGCTTGTTCGGGACAGACTACGAGCAGTACTTC
CASSLFGTDYEQYF
>-|TRBJ1-1|TRBV27|-
TGTGCCAGCAGTGGAACCGGGACGGTGAACACTGAAGCTTTCTTT
CASSGTGTVNTEAFF
>TRBD1|TRBJ1-1|TRBV7-3|-
TGTGCCAGCAGCTTAACCCCACAGGGGACAGCTTTCTTT
CASSLTPQGTAFF
>-|TRBJ2-2|TRBV11-3|-
TGTGCCAGCAGCCTCATGGGCCACACCGGGGAGCTGTTTTTT
CASSLMGHTGELFF
>-|TRBJ1-6|TRBV19|few
TGTGCCAGTAGTATGAAGGCAAATTCACCCCTCCACTTT
CASSMKANSPLHF
>-|TRBJ2-5|TRBV14|-
TGTGCCAGCAGCCAAGGGACTACTCGTCAAGAGACCCAGTACTTC
CASSQGTTRQETQYF
>TRBD1|TRBJ2-5|TRBV6-5|-
TGTGCCAGCAGCATACTACAGGGGAGAGAGACCCAGTACTTC
CASSILQGRETQYF
>TRBD1|TRBJ1-1|TRBV5-1|-
TGCGCCAGCAGCAGCGGACAGGGCCCGAACACTGAAGCTTTCTTT
CASSSGQGPNTEAFF
>-|TRBJ2-2|TRBV16|-
TGTGCCAGCAGCCAATCAGGGGCCGCCGGGGAGCTGTTTTTT
CASSQSGAAGELFF
>-|TRBJ1-4|TRBV2|-
TGTGCCAGTTGTTACAGGGAGAATGAAAAACTGTTTTTT
CASCYRENEKLFF
>TRBD1|TRBJ1-2|TRBV27|-
TGTGCCAGCAGTTCCCTGACAGGGGTCAACTATGGCTACACCTTC
CASSSLTGVNYGYTF
>TRBD2|TRBJ2-5|TRBV5-1|-
TGCGCCAGCAGCTTGGGTCCGGGGGGAGAGACCCAGTACTTC
CASSLGPGGETQYF
>TRBD2|TRBJ2-3|TRBV5-1|-
TGCGCCAGCAGCGACGGAAGCGCGGGAGGCACAGATACGCAGTATTTT
CASSDGSAGGTDTQYF